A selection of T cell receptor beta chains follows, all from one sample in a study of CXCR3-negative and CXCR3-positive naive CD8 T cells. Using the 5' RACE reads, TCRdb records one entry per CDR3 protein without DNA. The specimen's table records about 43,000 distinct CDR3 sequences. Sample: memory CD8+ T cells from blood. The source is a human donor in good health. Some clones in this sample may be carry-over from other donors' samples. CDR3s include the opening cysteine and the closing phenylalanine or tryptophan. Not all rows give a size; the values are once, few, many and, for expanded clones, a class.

CASSSGLANYEQFF | TRBJ2-1 | TRBV28 | .
CASSQDSGGGVAYNEQFF | TRBJ2-1 | TRBV4-3 | .
CSADRANTEAFF | TRBJ1-1 | TRBV29-1 | .
CASSPVPGANVLTF | TRBJ2-6 | TRBV11-2 | .
CASSLGYGNTIYF | TRBJ1-3 | TRBV11-2 | .
CASSESWVTSEQYF | TRBJ2-7 | TRBV28 | .
CASSLGVGEQFF | TRBJ2-1 | TRBV7-6 | .
CASSSLGGRTLWDTLYTDTQYF | TRBJ2-3 | TRBV6-2/TRBV6-3 | .
CASSQAGYPTDTQYF | TRBJ2-3 | TRBV4-1 | .
CASQWRGQGHTEAFF | TRBJ1-1 | TRBV19 | .
CASSLYRGLGGFF | TRBJ2-1 | TRBV12-3/TRBV12-4 | .
CSVVDGTSGSYTGELFF | TRBJ2-2 | TRBV29-1 | .
CSADWRSDYGYTF | TRBJ1-2 | TRBV20-1 | .
CSVERRGSSSYEQYF | TRBJ2-7 | TRBV29-1 | .
CASTRGLSQETQYF | TRBJ2-5 | TRBV10-2 | .
CASSETSGGGTDTQYF | TRBJ2-3 | TRBV6-1 | .
CASSDGQTTGELFF | TRBJ2-2 | TRBV6-5 | .
CASSFGSEAFF | TRBJ1-1 | TRBV7-9 | .
CASSYTTGATDTQYF | TRBJ2-3 | TRBV6-5 | .
CASTDSFSKNIQYF | TRBJ2-4 | TRBV28 | .
CASSLLGGRAWNEQFF | TRBJ2-1 | TRBV12-3/TRBV12-4 | .
CANSESGQVAIEQYF | TRBJ2-7 | TRBV25-1 | .
CSVILVQETQYF | TRBJ2-5 | TRBV29-1 | .
CASSLASGQGANTGELFF | TRBJ2-2 | TRBV5-1 | .
CSAQRRLDGASGGRRYEQYF | TRBJ2-7 | TRBV20-1 | .
CASSQDEGTGLDTQYF | TRBJ2-3 | TRBV4-1 | .
CSATHPGQLNQPQHF | TRBJ1-5 | TRBV20-1 | .
CASRGISEYGYTF | TRBJ1-2 | TRBV5-6 | .
CASSLVAGGEISEETKYF | TRBJ2-5 | TRBV28 | .
CATSRVGEIYEQYF | TRBJ2-7 | TRBV15 | .
CASSWTASRRDQPQHF | TRBJ1-5 | TRBV7-2 | .
CASSIKASGANVLTF | TRBJ2-6 | TRBV9 | .
CASSYGSAVQETQYF | TRBJ2-5 | TRBV6-2/TRBV6-3 | .
CASSLGAFGNQPQHF | TRBJ1-5 | TRBV7-9 | .
CSVVGRNTEAFF | TRBJ1-1 | TRBV29-1 | .
CSATGTGLSYEQYF | TRBJ2-7 | TRBV29-1 | .
CSARSGGAAETQYF | TRBJ2-5 | TRBV20-1 | large
CASSLAGTGNSDTQYF | TRBJ2-3 | TRBV7-9 | .
CATLGETKYEQYF | TRBJ2-7 | TRBV11-2 | .
CATQHAGEAGEQYF | TRBJ2-7 | TRBV19 | .
CASVGGAKQYF | TRBJ2-7 | TRBV6-6 | .
CASSPQGESYNEQFF | TRBJ2-1 | TRBV13 | .
CASSWTPGQGNTEAFF | TRBJ1-1 | TRBV28 | .
CASSLIPDSSPDGYTF | TRBJ1-2 | TRBV11-2 | .
CSVKLAVANTGELFF | TRBJ2-2 | TRBV29-1 | .